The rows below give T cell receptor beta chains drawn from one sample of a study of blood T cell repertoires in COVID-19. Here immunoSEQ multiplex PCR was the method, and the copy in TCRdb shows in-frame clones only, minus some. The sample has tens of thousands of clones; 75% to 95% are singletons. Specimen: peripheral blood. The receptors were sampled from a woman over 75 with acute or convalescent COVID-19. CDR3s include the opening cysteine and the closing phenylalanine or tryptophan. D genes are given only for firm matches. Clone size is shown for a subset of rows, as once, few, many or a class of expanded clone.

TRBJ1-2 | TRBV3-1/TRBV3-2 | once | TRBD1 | CASSQVTGIGGYTF | TGTGCCAGCAGCCAAGTGACAGGGATCGGTGGCTACACCTTC
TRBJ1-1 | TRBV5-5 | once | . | CASSLDLDSEAFF | TGTGCCAGCAGCTTGGATTTAGACAGTGAAGCTTTCTTT
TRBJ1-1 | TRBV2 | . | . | CASRNRAENTEAFF | TGTGCCAGCAGAAACAGGGCCGAGAACACTGAAGCTTTCTTT
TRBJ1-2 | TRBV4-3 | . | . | CASSQDPQVYYGYTF | TGCGCCAGCAGCCAAGATCCGCAGGTTTACTATGGCTACACCTTC
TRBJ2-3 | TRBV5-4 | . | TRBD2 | CASSLTSGGTDTQYF | TGTGCCAGCAGCTTGACTAGCGGGGGCACAGATACGCAGTATTTT
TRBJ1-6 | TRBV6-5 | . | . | CASCRGERYNSPLHF | TGTGCCAGCTGCCGGGGGGAAAGATATAATTCACCCCTCCACTTT
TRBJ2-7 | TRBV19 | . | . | CASMGQGRDFSYEQYF | TGTGCCAGTATGGGGCAGGGCAGAGATTTCTCCTACGAGCAGTACTTC
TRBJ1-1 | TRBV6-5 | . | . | CASRRPGNTEAFF | TGTGCCAGCAGACGTCCCGGGAACACTGAAGCTTTCTTT
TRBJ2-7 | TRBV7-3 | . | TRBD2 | CASSSGGAYEQYF | TGTGCCAGCAGCTCGGGAGGGGCCTACGAGCAGTACTTC
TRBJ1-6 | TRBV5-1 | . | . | CASSFWGPRQAYNSPLHF | TGCGCCAGCAGCTTTTGGGGGCCGAGGCAGGCCTATAATTCACCCCTCCACTTT
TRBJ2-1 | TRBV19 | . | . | CASSIDHLVTDNEQFF | TGTGCCAGTAGTATCGACCATCTAGTGACGGACAATGAGCAGTTCTTC
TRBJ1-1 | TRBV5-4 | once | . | CASSPRPMNTEAFF | TGTGCCAGCAGCCCTAGGCCTATGAACACTGAAGCTTTCTTT
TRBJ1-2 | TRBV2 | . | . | CASSDGPVYGYTF | TGTGCCAGCAGTGATGGCCCCGTATATGGCTACACCTTC
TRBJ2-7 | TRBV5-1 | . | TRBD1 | CASSYQGGQGVSYEQYF | TGCGCCAGCAGCTACCAAGGGGGACAGGGGGTATCCTACGAGCAGTACTTC
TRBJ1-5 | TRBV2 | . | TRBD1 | CASSTGDDQPQHF | TGTGCCAGCTCCACAGGGGATGATCAGCCCCAGCATTTT
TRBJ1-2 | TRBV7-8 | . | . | CASSLVTGLYGYTF | TGTGCCAGCAGCTTAGTGACAGGTCTCTATGGCTACACCTTC
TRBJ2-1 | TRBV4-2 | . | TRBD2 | CASSLRTGGTYNEQFF | TGTGCCAGCAGCCTACGAACGGGAGGTACCTACAATGAGCAGTTCTTC
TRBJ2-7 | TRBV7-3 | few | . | CASSLTPAARTKQYF | TGTGCCAGCAGCTTAACCCCCGCAGCGCGTACTAAGCAGTACTTC
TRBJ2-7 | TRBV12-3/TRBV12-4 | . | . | CASSFGGIYEQYF | TGTGCCAGCAGTTTTGGGGGGATTTACGAGCAGTACTTC
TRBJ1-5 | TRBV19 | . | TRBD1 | CASSIAGRGHGQPQHF | TGTGCCAGTAGTATAGCGGGCAGGGGGCACGGTCAGCCCCAGCATTTT
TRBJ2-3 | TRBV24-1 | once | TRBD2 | CATSDPSGGTDTQYF | TGTGCCACCAGTGATCCCAGCGGGGGAACAGATACGCAGTATTTT
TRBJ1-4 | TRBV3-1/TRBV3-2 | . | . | CASSRAVGATNEKLFF | TGTGCCAGCAGCCGAGCTGTCGGTGCAACTAATGAAAAACTGTTTTTT
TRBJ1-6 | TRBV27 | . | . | CASGRTVYNSPLHF | TGTGCCAGCGGCCGGACAGTTTATAATTCACCCCTCCACTTT
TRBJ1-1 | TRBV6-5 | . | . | CASSYPPGKGVEAFF | TGTGCCAGCAGTTACCCCCCAGGGAAGGGGGTAGAAGCTTTCTTT
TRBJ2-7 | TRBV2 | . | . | CASSAGQFYEQYF | TGTGCCAGCAGTGCGGGACAATTCTACGAGCAGTACTTC
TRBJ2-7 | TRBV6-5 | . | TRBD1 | CASSYLPGQGAREQYF | TGTGCCAGCAGCTACTTACCGGGACAGGGGGCACGCGAGCAGTACTTC
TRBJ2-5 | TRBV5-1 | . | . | CASTRGVPQETQYF | TGCGCCAGCACCCGGGGAGTACCACAAGAGACCCAGTACTTC
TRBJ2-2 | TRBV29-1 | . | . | CSVGGVTGELFF | TGCAGCGTTGGGGGGGTCACCGGGGAGCTGTTTTTT
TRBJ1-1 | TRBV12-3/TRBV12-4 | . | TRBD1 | CASSRTGWEAFF | TGTGCCAGCAGTAGGACAGGGTGGGAGGCTTTCTTT
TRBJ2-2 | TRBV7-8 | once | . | CASSRTERNTGELFF | TGTGCCAGCAGTCGGACAGAAAGGAACACCGGGGAGCTGTTTTTT
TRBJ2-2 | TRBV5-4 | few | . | CASSPPGSNTGELFF | TGTGCCAGCAGCCCCCCAGGGTCGAACACCGGGGAGCTGTTTTTT
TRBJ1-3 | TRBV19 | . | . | CASLKTYDSGNTIYF | TGTGCCAGCCTTAAAACCTACGACTCTGGAAACACCATATATTTT
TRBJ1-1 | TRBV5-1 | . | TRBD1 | CASSGGTGNTEAFF | TGCGCCAGCAGCGGAGGGACAGGGAACACTGAAGCTTTCTTT
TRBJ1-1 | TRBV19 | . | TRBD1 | CASSIQGGNTEAFF | TGTGCCAGTAGTATCCAGGGGGGGAACACTGAAGCTTTCTTT
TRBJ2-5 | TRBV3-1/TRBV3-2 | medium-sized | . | CASTERGGEETQYF | TGTGCCAGCACCGAAAGAGGCGGAGAAGAGACCCAGTACTTC
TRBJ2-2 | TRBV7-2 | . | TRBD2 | CASSVDSGGVHGELFF | TGTGCCAGCAGCGTAGATAGCGGGGGGGTGCACGGGGAGCTGTTTTTT
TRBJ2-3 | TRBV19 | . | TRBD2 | CASSIQAGGSDTQYF | TGTGCCAGTAGTATACAGGCGGGGGGCTCAGATACGCAGTATTTT
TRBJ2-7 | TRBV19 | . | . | CASRNPGGYEQYF | TGTGCCAGCAGAAACCCCGGGGGATACGAGCAGTACTTC
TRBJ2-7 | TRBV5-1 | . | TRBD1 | CASSIPTGGGSYEQYF | TGCGCCAGCAGCATACCCACAGGGGGTGGCTCCTACGAGCAGTACTTC
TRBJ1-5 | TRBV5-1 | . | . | CASSQTGNSNQPQHF | TGCGCCAGCAGCCAGACAGGAAATAGCAATCAGCCCCAGCATTTT
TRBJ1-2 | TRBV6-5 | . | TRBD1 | CASSSGQGGYGYTF | TGTGCCAGCAGCTCGGGACAGGGGGGCTATGGCTACACCTTC
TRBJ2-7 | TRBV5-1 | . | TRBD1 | CASSLGRQGFYEQYF | TGCGCCAGCAGCTTGGGGAGACAGGGTTTCTACGAGCAGTACTTC
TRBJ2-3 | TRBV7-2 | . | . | CASSLAGYQGQYF | TGTGCCAGCAGCTTAGCAGGCTACCAGGGGCAGTATTTT
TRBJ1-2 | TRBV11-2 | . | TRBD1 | CASSLSDRGIGGYTF | TGTGCCAGCAGCTTAAGTGACAGGGGGATAGGCGGCTACACCTTC
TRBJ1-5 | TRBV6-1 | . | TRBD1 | CASSDHYRGQGNQPQHF | TGTGCCAGCAGTGACCACTACAGGGGCCAGGGCAATCAGCCCCAGCATTTT
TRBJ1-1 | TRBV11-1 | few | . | CASSLQANTEAFF | TGTGCCAGCAGCTTACAGGCGAACACTGAAGCTTTCTTT
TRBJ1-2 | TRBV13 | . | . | CASSPKTGKYNYGYTF | TGTGCCAGCAGCCCCAAAACAGGGAAATATAACTATGGCTACACCTTC
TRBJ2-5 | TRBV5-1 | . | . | CASSQEGETQYF | TGCGCCAGCAGTCAGGAGGGAGAGACCCAGTACTTC
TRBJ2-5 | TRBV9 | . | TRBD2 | CASSQSGGVETQYF | TGTGCCAGCAGCCAGAGCGGGGGGGTCGAGACCCAGTACTTC
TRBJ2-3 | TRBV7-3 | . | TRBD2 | CASSLNHLAGPLSTDTQYF | TGTGCCAGCAGCTTAAATCACCTAGCGGGGCCACTAAGCACAGATACGCAGTATTTT
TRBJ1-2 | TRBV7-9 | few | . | CASSAGGVAYGYTF | TGTGCCAGCAGCGCCGGGGGGGTCGCCTATGGCTACACCTTC
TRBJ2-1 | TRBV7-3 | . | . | CASSLGGQEQFF | TGTGCCAGCAGCTTAGGAGGTCAGGAGCAGTTCTTC